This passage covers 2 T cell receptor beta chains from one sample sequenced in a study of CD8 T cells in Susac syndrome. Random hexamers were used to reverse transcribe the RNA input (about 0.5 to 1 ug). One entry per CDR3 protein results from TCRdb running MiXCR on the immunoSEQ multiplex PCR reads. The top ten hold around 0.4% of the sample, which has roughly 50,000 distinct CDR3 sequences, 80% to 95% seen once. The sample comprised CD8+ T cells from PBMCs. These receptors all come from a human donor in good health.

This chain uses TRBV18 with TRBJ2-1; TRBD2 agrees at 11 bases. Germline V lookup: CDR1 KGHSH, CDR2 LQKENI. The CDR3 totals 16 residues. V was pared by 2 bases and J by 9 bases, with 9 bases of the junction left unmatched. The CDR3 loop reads CASSPEVLAGVSEQFF. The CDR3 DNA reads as TGTGCCAGCTCACCAGAAGTACTAGCGGGGGTTTCTGAGCAGTTCTTC.

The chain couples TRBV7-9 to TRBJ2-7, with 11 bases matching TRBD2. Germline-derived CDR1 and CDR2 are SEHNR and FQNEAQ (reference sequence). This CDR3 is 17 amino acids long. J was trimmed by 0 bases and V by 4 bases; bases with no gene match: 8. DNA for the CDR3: TGTGCCAGCAGCTCTCCGAGACTAGCGGGGAGCTCCTACGAGCAGTACTTC. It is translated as CASSSPRLAGSSYEQYF.